The 21 T cell receptor beta chains in this list originate from one sample, sequenced in a study of cytomegalovirus exposure and HLA in healthy donors. The PCR contained 60 Vbeta and 13 Jbeta primers. Method: immunoSEQ multiplex PCR; TCRdb's copy keeps in-frame clones and lacks some. Of tens of thousands of clones listed, approximately 70% are singletons. The sample comprised PBMCs. These receptors were collected from a woman in her forties or fifties in good health and CMV-seropositive.

This chain uses TRBV2 with TRBJ1-4; 9 bases line up with TRBD1. Trimming at V came to 7 bases and at J to 7 bases, leaving 7 bases not matched to a gene. The germline gives CDR1 SNHLY, CDR2 FYNNEI. The CDR3 length is 14 residues. CDR3 nucleotides: TGTGCCAGCACCATAACAGGGGGCTCTGAAAAACTGTTTTTT. This sequence encodes CASTITGGSEKLFF.

The chain employs TRBV2 and TRBJ1-1; 12 bases match TRBD1. CDR3 size: 16 residues. Germline V gene sequence: CDR1 SNHLY, CDR2 FYNNEI. Trimming cost V 1 base and J 6 bases; bases outside gene matches: 6. This CDR3 is CASSEVRGQGAPEAFF. The CDR3 DNA reads TGTGCCAGCAGTGAAGTACGGGGACAGGGGGCTCCTGAAGCTTTCTTT. Using reference TRBV2 and TRBJ1-1 for the parts outside the CDR3, the full variable domain is EPEVTQTPSHQVTQMGQEVILRCVPISNHLYFYWYRQILGQKVEFLVSFYNNEISEKSEIFDDQFSVERPDGSNFTLKIRSTKLEDSAMYFCASSEVRGQGAPEAFFGQGTRLTVV.

The CDR3 spells CASSPGATIWEQYF. The CDR3 region has the DNA TGTGCCAGCTCACCAGGGGCCACGATCTGGGAGCAGTACTTC. The chain carries TRBV18 and TRBJ2-7, with D possibly being TRBD1 (5 bases). The V end was cut by 2 bases, the J end by 7 bases, with 15 bases between. This CDR3 is 14 amino acids long. CDR1 and CDR2 from the germline V gene are KGHSH and LQKENI.

The chain has TRBV10-3 and TRBJ1-2; 10 bases are a match to TRBD1. The V and J ends lost 3 bases and 0 bases, in that order; junction bases with no gene match: 4. Germline CDR1 is ENHRY and CDR2 is SYGVKD. The CDR3 spans 16 residues. CDR3 residues: CAISDPDRGPNYGYTF. The CDR3 DNA reads as TGTGCCATCAGTGATCCCGACAGGGGGCCTAACTATGGCTACACCTTC.

V usage is TRBV29-1 and J usage is TRBJ2-1, with 12 nucleotides matching TRBD2. The ends lost 1 base at V and 6 bases at J; junction bases unmatched: 4. CDR1 is SQVTM, CDR2 ANQGSEA, per germline. CDR3 length: 15 amino acids. CDR3 in amino acids: CSVEGSSGRANEQFF. The CDR3 DNA reads TGCAGCGTTGAAGGCTCTAGCGGGAGGGCCAATGAGCAGTTCTTC.

The chain combines TRBV4-3 with TRBJ2-5; D gene unclear. CDR1 is LGHNA, CDR2 YSLEER, per germline. Trimming stripped 3 bases from V and 4 bases from J, with 15 bases between. This CDR3 is built from 15 residues. For the CDR3, the DNA is TGCGCCAGCAGCCAGAGGAGACGTTCTCGAGAGACCCAGTACTTC. Translated, it gives CASSQRRRSRETQYF.

This chain connects TRBV6-6 to TRBJ2-2; 9 bases agree with TRBD1. The CDR3 is made up of 15 amino acids. The V and J ends lost 6 bases and 6 bases, in that order; junction bases with no gene match: 8. Germline CDR1 and CDR2: MNHNY and SVGAGI (reference sequence). The CDR3 region has the DNA TGTGCCAGCAGGGGACAGGGCTTTACTCCCGGGGAGCTGTTTTTT. This codes for CASRGQGFTPGELFF.

The CDR3 region has the DNA TGTGCCAGCAGCGAAACGGTCCGGGACAGCCTATCCTATGGCTACACCTTC. Protein: CASSETVRDSLSYGYTF. This chain joins TRBV21-1 and TRBJ1-2; no check of the table's D call, TRBD1, against the DNA was made. TRBV21-1 is a pseudogene segment. This CDR3 region has 17 residues.

The chain has TRBV28 and TRBJ1-2, with D perhaps matching TRBD1 (5 bases). V lost 6 bases and J 5 bases, leaving 16 bases between the germline ends. Germline V gene data show CDR1 as MDHEN and CDR2 as SYDVKM. CDR3 size: 14 residues. This CDR3 reads CASSRVGSGYGYTF. The CDR3 bases are TGTGCCAGCAGCCGAGTAGGATCAGGGTATGGCTACACCTTC.

The chain combines TRBV28 with TRBJ1-4; D is unclear. CDR1 MDHEN and CDR2 SYDVKM come from the germline V gene. V lost 6 bases and J lost 0, with 11 bases in between. The CDR3 has 15 residues. CDR3: CASSATETTNEKLFF. In nucleotides, the CDR3 is TGTGCCAGCAGCGCCACAGAGACAACTAATGAAAAACTGTTTTTT.

V usage is TRBV16 and J usage is TRBJ1-3, with D perhaps TRBD1 (5 bases). The CDR3 loop spans 16 amino acids. Germline CDR1 reads KGHSY; CDR2 reads FQNENV. Trimming removed 0 bases at V and 2 bases at J, with 11 bases between. CDR3 residues: CASSQSTRGAGNTIYF. DNA of the CDR3: TGTGCCAGCAGCCAATCGACTAGGGGTGCTGGAAACACCATATATTTT. Full variable domain (outside the CDR3, taken from reference TRBV16 and TRBJ1-3): GEEVAQTPKHLVRGEGQKAKLYCAPIKGHSYVFWYQQVLKNEFKFLISFQNENVFDETGMPKERFSAKCLPNSPCSLEIQATKLEDSAVYFCASSQSTRGAGNTIYFGEGSWLTVV.

The rearrangement links TRBV5-1 to TRBJ1-2; 12 nucleotides line up with TRBD1. The germline V gene has CDR1 SGHRS and CDR2 YFSETQ. This CDR3 is 15 amino acids long. V was clipped by 4 bases and J by 3 bases; unmatched bases: 4. The CDR3 bases are TGCGCCAGCAGCACGGGACAGGGGGCATACTATGGCTACACCTTC. Translation gives CASSTGQGAYYGYTF.

This sequence joins TRBV5-1 and TRBJ2-7; TRBD1 agrees at 7 bases. V was pared by 5 bases and J by 3 bases, with 5 bases of the junction left unmatched. Germline values: CDR1 SGHRS, CDR2 YFSETQ. The CDR3 sequence is 13 residues long. The CDR3 loop reads CASRDGDSYEQYF. Written as DNA, the CDR3 is TGCGCCAGCAGGGACGGGGACAGCTACGAGCAGTACTTC. The whole variable domain, remainder taken from reference TRBV5-1 and TRBJ2-7, is KAGVTQTPRYLIKTRGQQVTLSCSPISGHRSVSWYQQTPGQGLQFLFEYFSETQRNKGNFPGRFSGRQFSNSRSEMNVSTLELGDSALYLCASRDGDSYEQYFGPGTRLTVT.

The V call is TRBV7-2, the J call TRBJ2-5; TRBD1 agrees at 11 bases. This CDR3 spans 17 amino acids. Germline lookup yields CDR1 SGHTA and CDR2 FQGNSA. With V trimmed by 4 bases and J by 4 bases, 11 bases remained unmatched. The CDR3 spells CASSSGSGQGVGETQYF. In nucleotides, the CDR3 is TGTGCCAGCAGCTCCGGGTCGGGACAGGGGGTAGGAGAGACCCAGTACTTC.

This clone has only one observation. CDR3 region: CAISDGRFTDTQYF. DNA of the CDR3: TGTGCCATCAGTGATGGTCGGTTCACAGATACGCAGTATTTT. The chain recombines TRBV10-3 with TRBJ2-3; no firm D call. This CDR3 contains 14 residues. Germline V CDR1 and CDR2: ENHRY, SYGVKD. V gave up 3 bases and J gave up 2 bases, with 9 bases separating them.

Only a few counts were recorded for this clone. J is TRBJ2-7 and V is TRBV4-3; TRBD2 matches at 9 bases. V gave up 0 bases and J gave up 7 bases; unmatched junction bases: 4. Germline V CDR1 and CDR2: LGHNA, YSLEER. There are 14 residues in the CDR3. CDR3 sequence reads: CASSQDVTSGEQYF. As DNA, the CDR3 is TGCGCCAGCAGCCAAGATGTAACTAGCGGGGAGCAGTACTTC.

CDR3 protein: CASSVGTGGFGYTF. The DNA for the CDR3 is TGTGCCAGCAGCGTAGGGACAGGGGGCTTTGGCTACACCTTC. V usage is TRBV9 and J usage is TRBJ1-2; 11 bases agree with TRBD1. Germline V gene lookup returns CDR1 SGDLS and CDR2 YYNGEE. The CDR3 spans 14 residues. Trimming at V came to 0 bases and at J to 7 bases, leaving 2 bases not matched to a gene.

V gene TRBV7-2 combines with J gene TRBJ2-1; 7 bases are shared with TRBD2. Germline V lookup: CDR1 SGHTA, CDR2 FQGNSA. The junction had 12 bases not matched to a gene; V was cut back by 1 base and J by 0 bases. CDR3 size: 19 residues. CDR3 region: CASSLVDSGSSSSYNEQFF. Here the CDR3 DNA reads TGTGCCAGCAGCTTAGTGGATAGCGGGTCTTCGAGCTCCTACAATGAGCAGTTCTTC. Full variable domain (remainder filled in from reference TRBV7-2 and TRBJ2-1): GAGVSQSPSNKVTEKGKDVELRCDPISGHTALYWYRQSLGQGLEFLIYFQGNSAPDKSGLPSDRFSAERTGGSVSTLTIQRTQQEDSAVYLCASSLVDSGSSSSYNEQFFGPGTRLTVL.

The rearrangement joins TRBV2 to TRBJ1-4, with 9 nucleotides matching TRBD1. CDR1 and CDR2 from the germline V gene are SNHLY and FYNNEI. The J segment lost 7 bases and the V segment lost 3 bases, leaving 6 bases of the junction unmatched. The CDR3 consists of 15 residues. In DNA form, the CDR3 reads TGTGCCAGCAGTGAGTCCGGGACAGGGAGTGAAAAACTGTTTTTT. It translates to CASSESGTGSEKLFF. The full variable domain, with the rest looked up from reference TRBV2 and TRBJ1-4, is EPEVTQTPSHQVTQMGQEVILRCVPISNHLYFYWYRQILGQKVEFLVSFYNNEISEKSEIFDDQFSVERPDGSNFTLKIRSTKLEDSAMYFCASSESGTGSEKLFFGSGTQLSVL.

The J gene is TRBJ2-2, the V gene TRBV30; a weak D match, TRBD2 (6 bases). The CDR3 sequence is 15 residues long. Per germline, CDR1 GTSNPN and CDR2 SVGIG (reference sequence). The V end lost 4 bases, the J end lost 4 bases, and 16 bases lay between the germline ends. Here the CDR3 reads CAWKKGGTSTGELFF. CDR3 nucleotide sequence: TGTGCCTGGAAGAAGGGAGGCACGTCCACCGGGGAGCTGTTTTTT. Using reference TRBV30 and TRBJ2-2 for the parts outside the CDR3, the full variable domain is SQTIHQWPATLVQPVGSPLSLECTVEGTSNPNLYWYRQAAGRGLQLLFYSVGIGQISSEVPQNLSASRPQDRQFILSSKKLLLSDSGFYLCAWKKGGTSTGELFFGEGSRLTVL.

This clone has only a few counts. This rearrangement joins TRBV29-1 to TRBJ1-4; tentative D call: TRBD1 (5 bases). Germline V CDR1 and CDR2: SQVTM, ANQGSEA. V lost 7 bases and J lost 13, with 13 bases in between. The CDR3 is 10 residues long. The CDR3 here is CSALDGGLFF. The CDR3 coding sequence is TGCAGCGCCCTCGACGGGGGACTGTTTTTT.